The T cell receptor (beta chain) described here comes from a study of Ad26.COV2.S vaccination and SARS-CoV-2 variants. The treatment here: 19 received Ad26.COV2.S at low or high dose, single or two shots; 5 received placebo; per-sample allocation not given. Day 63 after the first injection of vaccine or placebo was the sampling time. Trimming cost V 2 bases and J 0 bases, with 8 bases left between them. This CDR3 has 15 amino acids. Germline V gives CDR1 GTSNPN, CDR2 SVGIG (reference sequence). The protocol was immunoSEQ multiplex PCR, while the TCRdb copy is restricted to in-frame clones and leaves out a portion. The sample shows hundreds of thousands of clones, roughly 85% of them seen only once.

This clonotype was obtained from a person between 18 and 60 years old who received the Ad26.COV2.S COVID-19 vaccine or a placebo. This chain joins TRBV30 and TRBJ1-6; D unresolved. Here the sequenced sample was peripheral blood, taken in a trial of Ad26.COV2.S vaccine versus placebo. CDR3 in DNA: TGTGCCTGGAGTCGGAGTATCTCCTATAATTCACCCCTCCACTTT. Translation gives CAWSRSISYNSPLHF.